This record covers a single T cell receptor (beta chain). The data derive from a study of cytomegalovirus exposure and HLA in healthy donors. Across the whole study: An earlier analysis identified more than 90 million unique TCR beta sequences in about 179 million T cells.

Use of 60 Vbeta and 13 Jbeta primers characterized the PCR. Some clones are missing from TCRdb's copy, which holds only in-frame ones; the method was immunoSEQ multiplex PCR. This sample has 85,000 to 130,000 clones, with roughly 80% found just once. The receptor was isolated from a male donor in good health and CMV-seropositive. The sequenced sample consisted of PBMCs.

The CDR3 region is CASSIGLSNQPQHF. CDR3 nucleotide sequence: TGTGCCAGTAGTATAGGACTGAGCAATCAGCCCCAGCATTTT. V gene TRBV19 combines with J gene TRBJ1-5; no firm D call. V was shortened by 1 base and J by 1 base, with 5 bases between the two germline ends. Germline V gene sequence: CDR1 LNHDA, CDR2 SQIVND (reference sequence). CDR3 size: 14 residues.